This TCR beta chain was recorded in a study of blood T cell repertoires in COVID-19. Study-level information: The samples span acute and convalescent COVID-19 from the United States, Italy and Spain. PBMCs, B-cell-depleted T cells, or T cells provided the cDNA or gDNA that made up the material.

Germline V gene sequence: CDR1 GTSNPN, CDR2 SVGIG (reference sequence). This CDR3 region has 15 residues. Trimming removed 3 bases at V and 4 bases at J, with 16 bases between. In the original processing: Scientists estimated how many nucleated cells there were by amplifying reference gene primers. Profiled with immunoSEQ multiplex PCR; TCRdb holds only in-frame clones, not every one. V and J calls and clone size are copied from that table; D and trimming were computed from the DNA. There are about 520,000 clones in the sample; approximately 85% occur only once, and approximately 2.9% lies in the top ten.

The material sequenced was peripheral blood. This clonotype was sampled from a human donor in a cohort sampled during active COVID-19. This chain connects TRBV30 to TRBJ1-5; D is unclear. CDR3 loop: CAWSVDRVPNQPQHF. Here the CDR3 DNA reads TGTGCCTGGAGCGTAGATCGGGTCCCAAATCAGCCCCAGCATTTT.